The next 30 T cell receptor beta chains were all read from a single sample in a study of OX40 agonist ivuxolimab in advanced cancers. The repertoire was sequenced with immunoSEQ multiplex PCR; TCRdb's copy has only in-frame clones and lacks some. In the table there are about 83,000 clones, approximately 92% of which are singletons. This material consisted of CD4+ or CD8+ T cells sorted from blood, taken in a trial of the OX40 agonist ivuxolimab. These receptors were collected from an adult with an advanced solid tumor such as melanoma, head and neck, liver or kidney cancer.

This chain links TRBV5-1 with TRBJ2-3; no clear D gene. V lost 0 bases and J 6 bases, leaving 5 bases between the germline ends. The CDR3 spans 12 residues. The germline V gene encodes CDR1 SGHRS and CDR2 YFSETQ. DNA of the CDR3: TGCGCCAGCAGCTTGGCTGGGGATACGCAGTATTTT. Translating gives CASSLAGDTQYF.

J is TRBJ2-7 and V is TRBV9, with 8 bases lining up with TRBD2. The V segment lost 3 bases and the J segment 0 bases; nucleotides outside the gene matches: 8. There are 16 residues in the CDR3. In germline, CDR1 is SGDLS, CDR2 YYNGEE. DNA for the CDR3: TGTGCCAGCAGCGGGAGCGGGGGAGTTAGCTCCTACGAGCAGTACTTC. Translated, it gives CASSGSGGVSSYEQYF.

About this clone itself: This specimen includes other DNA sequences encoding the same CDR3. V is TRBV5-6 and J is TRBJ2-2; D is unresolved. Per germline, CDR1 SGHDT and CDR2 YYEEEE. V lost 0 bases to trimming and J lost 6 bases, with 3 bases between them. The CDR3 has 12 residues. CDR3 region: CASSLVSGELFF. CDR3 in DNA: TGTGCCAGCAGCTTGGTGTCCGGGGAGCTGTTTTTT.

The V and J genes are TRBV6-5 and TRBJ2-7; 8 nucleotides line up with TRBD2. V was pared by 3 bases and J by 4 bases, with 5 bases of the junction left unmatched. The CDR3 totals 14 residues. Germline V lookup: CDR1 MNHEY, CDR2 SVGAGI. In DNA, the CDR3 is TGTGCCAGCAGTTATGTTACTAGCGGATACGAGCAGTACTTC. Translating gives CASSYVTSGYEQYF.

The chain employs TRBV19 and TRBJ2-7; D is undetermined. The CDR3 loop spans 13 amino acids. Germline assignment: CDR1 LNHDA and CDR2 SQIVND (reference sequence). V lost 5 bases and J lost 4, with 12 bases in between. The DNA of the CDR3 is TGTGCCAGTAGTGCCGGGCCCAATTACGAGCAGTACTTC. This encodes CASSAGPNYEQYF.

This clone was observed a single time. The V and J genes are TRBV7-2 and TRBJ1-6; D unclear. The V end lost 3 bases, the J end lost 6 bases, and 12 bases lay between the germline ends. The germline V gene encodes CDR1 SGHTA and CDR2 FQGNSA. CDR3 length: 15 amino acids. The chain's CDR3 is CASSFTYPLNSPLHF. DNA of the CDR3: TGTGCCAGCAGCTTTACCTACCCTCTTAATTCACCCCTCCACTTT. Variable domain in full (rest from reference TRBV7-2 and TRBJ1-6): GAGVSQSPSNKVTEKGKDVELRCDPISGHTALYWYRQSLGQGLEFLIYFQGNSAPDKSGLPSDRFSAERTGGSVSTLTIQRTQQEDSAVYLCASSFTYPLNSPLHFGNGTRLTVT.

V gene TRBV29-1 combines with J gene TRBJ2-2, with 9 bases identical to TRBD1. CDR3 length: 15 amino acids. Germline V gene sequence: CDR1 SQVTM, CDR2 ANQGSEA. After removal of 6 bases from V and 3 bases from J, the junction contained 8 bases not matched to a gene. The chain's CDR3 is CSVRLQGADTGELFF. In nucleotides, the CDR3 is TGCAGCGTCCGTCTACAGGGGGCGGACACCGGGGAGCTGTTTTTT.

The chain couples TRBV5-1 to TRBJ2-7; TRBD1 agrees at 9 bases. CDR3 length equals 13 residues. Trimming cost V 3 bases and J 4 bases; bases outside gene matches: 2. Germline CDR1 is SGHRS and CDR2 is YFSETQ. In DNA form, the CDR3 reads TGCGCCAGCAGCTACAGGGGGCAGTACGAGCAGTACTTC. Amino acid sequence: CASSYRGQYEQYF.

The chain has TRBV27 and TRBJ2-5; D call uncertain. The germline V gene has CDR1 MNHEY and CDR2 SMNVEV (reference sequence). V gave up 2 bases and J gave up 0 bases, with 7 bases separating them. This CDR3 spans 14 amino acids. CDR3 in DNA: TGTGCCAGCAGTTTACAGGCGAACCAAGAGACCCAGTACTTC. It encodes CASSLQANQETQYF.

The count of this clone is one. The chain carries TRBV11-2 and TRBJ1-3; D is unclear. The germline CDR1 and CDR2 sequences are SGHAT and FQNNGV. Trimming took 3 bases from V and 0 from J, leaving 15 bases between them. The CDR3 totals 17 residues. The CDR3 DNA sequence: TGTGCCAGCAGCTTGAAAATCCCCCGGAACTCTGGAAACACCATATATTTT. Its translation is CASSLKIPRNSGNTIYF.

In DNA form, the CDR3 reads TGTGCCAGCAGCCCCATAAGGACAGGGGGCGATATGAACACTGAAGCTTTCTTT. This encodes CASSPIRTGGDMNTEAFF. The V gene is TRBV5-4, the J gene TRBJ1-1, with TRBD1 matching 11 bases. The CDR3 covers 18 residues. After removal of 4 bases from V and 0 bases from J, the junction contained 11 bases not matched to a gene. Germline V lookup: CDR1 SGHNT, CDR2 YYREEE (reference sequence).

The chain has TRBV5-6 and TRBJ2-7; D may match TRBD1 or TRBD2 (5 bases each). The CDR3 runs to 17 residues. Germline V lookup: CDR1 SGHDT, CDR2 YYEEEE. The V and J ends lost 2 bases and 0 bases respectively, with 18 bases between them. CDR3 in amino acids: CASSFPIGTKSSYEQYF. CDR3 sequence (DNA): TGTGCCAGCAGCTTTCCTATTGGGACGAAGAGCTCCTACGAGCAGTACTTC. Looking up the rest from reference TRBV5-6 and TRBJ2-7 gives the full variable domain: DAGVTQSPTHLIKTRGQQVTLRCSPKSGHDTVSWYQQALGQGPQFIFQYYEEEERQRGNFPDRFSGHQFPNYSSELNVNALLLGDSALYLCASSFPIGTKSSYEQYFGPGTRLTVT.

The chain carries TRBV27 and TRBJ2-7, with a weak D call TRBD2 (6 bases). CDR1 and CDR2 from the germline V gene are MNHEY and SMNVEV (reference sequence). This CDR3 is 13 amino acids long. V gave up 4 bases and J gave up 5 bases, with 12 bases separating them. The CDR3 reads CASSYASVHEQYF. CDR3 DNA sequence: TGTGCCAGCAGTTACGCTAGCGTCCACGAGCAGTACTTC.

The chain couples TRBV5-1 to TRBJ2-7, with 8 nucleotides matching TRBD2. The length of the CDR3 is 13 residues. The J segment lost 5 bases and the V segment lost 4 bases, leaving 5 bases of the junction unmatched. Germline loops: CDR1 SGHRS, CDR2 YFSETQ. CDR3: CASSPGGGHEQYF. As DNA, the CDR3 is TGCGCCAGCAGCCCCGGGGGGGGCCACGAGCAGTACTTC. The entire variable domain, with the rest obtained from reference TRBV5-1 and TRBJ2-7, is as follows: KAGVTQTPRYLIKTRGQQVTLSCSPISGHRSVSWYQQTPGQGLQFLFEYFSETQRNKGNFPGRFSGRQFSNSRSEMNVSTLELGDSALYLCASSPGGGHEQYFGPGTRLTVT.

This clone was found a few times. The V gene is TRBV9, the J gene TRBJ1-1, with 7 bases that match TRBD1. In germline, CDR1 is SGDLS, CDR2 YYNGEE. The length of the CDR3 is 15 residues. Germline trimming cut 0 bases from V and 1 base from J; bases unmatched to any gene: 3. The DNA of the CDR3 is TGTGCCAGCAGCGTAGGAGGACAGGCGAACACTGAAGCTTTCTTT. Protein: CASSVGGQANTEAFF.

This clone has a handful of counts. The rearrangement uses TRBV6-6 and TRBJ1-2, with 11 bases matching TRBD1. Germline-derived CDR1 and CDR2 are MNHNY and SVGAGI (reference sequence). V dropped 0 bases and J dropped 7; count of bases not matched to a gene: 7. This CDR3 is built from 16 residues. The CDR3 spells CASSYSGQGDDIGYTF. DNA for the CDR3: TGTGCCAGCAGTTACTCGGGACAGGGGGACGACATTGGCTACACCTTC.

The V gene is TRBV7-6, the J gene TRBJ1-1, with a weak D call TRBD1 (6 bases). This CDR3 has 14 residues. Germline V gene lookup returns CDR1 SGHVS and CDR2 FNYEAQ. Trimming pared 2 bases from V and 8 bases from J, leaving 15 bases between. This CDR3 reads CASSLTTTGSEAFF. CDR3 coding DNA: TGTGCCAGCAGCTTAACAACTACAGGGTCCGAAGCTTTCTTT.

In its sample, this clone was seen once. The V and J genes are TRBV5-6 and TRBJ2-1; D not resolved. Deletions cut 1 base from V and 6 bases from J, with 5 bases between. Germline V CDR1 and CDR2: SGHDT, YYEEEE. This CDR3 spans 12 amino acids. For the CDR3, the DNA is TGTGCCAGCAGCTTGCTCACCAATGAGCAGTTCTTC. Protein: CASSLLTNEQFF.

The chain couples TRBV21-1 to TRBJ2-7. TRBV21-1 is a known pseudogene. The CDR3 contains 9 residues. CDR3 residues: CAHTNEQYF. The CDR3 bases are TGTGCCCATACGAACGAGCAGTACTTC.

In DNA form, the CDR3 reads TGTGCCAGCAGCCAAGAGGGCGGCACAGCCCTCACTGAAGCTTTCTTT. This translates into CASSQEGGTALTEAFF. V and J are TRBV14 and TRBJ1-1; D remains ambiguous. The CDR3 is made up of 16 amino acids. V was trimmed by 0 bases and J by 4 bases, leaving 15 bases between them. The germline CDR1 and CDR2 sequences are SGHDN and FVKESK.

The chain recombines TRBV7-9 with TRBJ2-4, with 7 bases identical to TRBD1. Germline trimming cut 5 bases from V and 0 bases from J; bases unmatched to any gene: 10. CDR3 length equals 17 residues. Germline lookup yields CDR1 SEHNR and CDR2 FQNEAQ (reference sequence). DNA for the CDR3: TGTGCCAGCAGCCCACCGGGACAGAGACTAGCCAAAAACATTCAGTACTTC. It is translated as CASSPPGQRLAKNIQYF. Looking up the rest from reference TRBV7-9 and TRBJ2-4 gives the full variable domain: DTGVSQNPRHKITKRGQNVTFRCDPISEHNRLYWYRQTLGQGPEFLTYFQNEAQLEKSRLLSDRFSAERPKGSFSTLEIQRTEQGDSAMYLCASSPPGQRLAKNIQYFGAGTRLSVL.

The rearrangement links TRBV6-4 to TRBJ2-3; 10 nucleotides align to TRBD2. The V and J ends lost 4 bases and 0 bases, in that order; junction bases with no gene match: 4. CDR1 MRHNA and CDR2 SNTAGT come from the germline V gene. The CDR3 contains 16 residues. The CDR3 sequence is CASSALAGGSTDTQYF. The CDR3 DNA follows: TGTGCCAGCAGTGCCTTAGCGGGGGGCAGCACAGATACGCAGTATTTT.

The rearrangement joins TRBV6-5 to TRBJ2-7, with D unclear. The length of the CDR3 is 14 residues. Germline CDR1 MNHEY, CDR2 SVGAGI. V was clipped by 6 bases and J by 4 bases, with 16 bases between them. The DNA for the CDR3 is TGTGCCAGCAGCCCGACAAGGTCGACTTACGAGCAGTACTTC. This codes for CASSPTRSTYEQYF.

This clone was detected once. The V gene is TRBV27, the J gene TRBJ2-1; 8 bases are a match to TRBD2. The ends lost 5 bases at V and 4 bases at J; junction bases unmatched: 7. Germline CDR1 and CDR2: MNHEY and SMNVEV (reference sequence). There are 15 residues in the CDR3. The CDR3 loop is CASSASGGAYNEQFF. CDR3 DNA sequence: TGTGCCAGCAGTGCCTCCGGGGGGGCATACAATGAGCAGTTCTTC.

This clone was found a few times. The chain carries TRBV5-6 and TRBJ2-3; perhaps TRBD2 as D (6 bases). CDR3 size: 15 residues. Germline CDR1 is SGHDT and CDR2 is YYEEEE. Trimming removed 5 bases at V and 4 bases at J, with 17 bases between. The CDR3 spells CASRPITSSPDTQYF. CDR3 nucleotides: TGTGCCAGCAGACCCATTACTAGCTCCCCAGATACGCAGTATTTT.

The V call is TRBV29-1, the J call TRBJ2-7; D remains ambiguous. The germline V and J ends were trimmed by 4 bases and 2 bases, with 9 bases remaining between them. The CDR3 sequence is 12 residues long. Per the germline V gene, CDR1 is SQVTM and CDR2 is ANQGSEA. The CDR3 nucleotides read TGCAGCGTTGGGGCCCCTCCCTACGAGCAGTACTTC. Translation: CSVGAPPYEQYF.

The chain uses TRBV9 and TRBJ2-3, with TRBD2 matching over 11 bases. Losses at the gene ends were 0 bases for V and 2 bases for J; bases not matched to a gene: 2. The germline V gene has CDR1 SGDLS and CDR2 YYNGEE. CDR3 length: 16 amino acids. CDR3: CASSVASGGLTDTQYF. The CDR3 region has the DNA TGTGCCAGCAGCGTAGCTAGCGGGGGGCTCACAGATACGCAGTATTTT. Full variable domain (rest looked up from reference TRBV9 and TRBJ2-3): DSGVTQTPKHLITATGQRVTLRCSPRSGDLSVYWYQQSLDQGLQFLIQYYNGEERAKGNILERFSAQQFPDLHSELNLSSLELGDSALYFCASSVASGGLTDTQYFGPGTRLTVL.

The rearrangement joins TRBV27 to TRBJ1-5; D remains ambiguous. Trimming removed 3 bases from V and 4 bases from J, with 7 bases in between. The CDR3 is made up of 13 amino acids. Germline V gene data show CDR1 as MNHEY and CDR2 as SMNVEV (reference sequence). The CDR3 spells CASSFWVNQPQHF. In DNA form, the CDR3 reads TGTGCCAGCAGTTTCTGGGTTAATCAGCCCCAGCATTTT.

This chain joins TRBV11-2 and TRBJ1-1; D is unclear. The germline V gene encodes CDR1 SGHAT and CDR2 FQNNGV. The CDR3 spans 12 residues. The V end was cut by 8 bases, the J end by 3 bases, with 10 bases between. The CDR3 protein is CASALGDTEAFF. The CDR3 nucleotides are TGTGCCAGCGCACTTGGGGACACTGAAGCTTTCTTT.

The chain joins TRBV5-1 to TRBJ2-7; 10 bases are shared with TRBD1. This CDR3 is built from 14 residues. The junction had 5 bases not matched to a gene; V was cut back by 2 bases and J by 6 bases. Germline V CDR1 and CDR2: SGHRS, YFSETQ. The CDR3: CASSLTGTGVEQYF. CDR3 DNA: TGCGCCAGCAGCTTAACCGGGACAGGGGTCGAGCAGTACTTC.